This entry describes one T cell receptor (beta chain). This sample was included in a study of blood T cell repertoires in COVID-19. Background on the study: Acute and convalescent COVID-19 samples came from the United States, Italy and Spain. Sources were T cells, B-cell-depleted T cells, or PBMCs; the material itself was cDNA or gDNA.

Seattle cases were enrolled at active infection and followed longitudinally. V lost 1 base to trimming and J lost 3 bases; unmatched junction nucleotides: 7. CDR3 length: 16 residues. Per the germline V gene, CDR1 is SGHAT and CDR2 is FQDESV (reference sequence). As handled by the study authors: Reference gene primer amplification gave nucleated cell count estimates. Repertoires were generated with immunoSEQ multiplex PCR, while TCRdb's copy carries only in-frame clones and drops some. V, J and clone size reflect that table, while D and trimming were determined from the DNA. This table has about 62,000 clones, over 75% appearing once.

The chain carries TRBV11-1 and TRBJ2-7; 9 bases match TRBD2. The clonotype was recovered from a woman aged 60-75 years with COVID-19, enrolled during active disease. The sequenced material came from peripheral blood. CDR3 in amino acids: CASSLEWTSVIYEQYF. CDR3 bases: TGTGCCAGCAGCTTAGAGTGGACTAGCGTAATCTACGAGCAGTACTTC.